The clone carrying this TCR beta chain was found a few times. CDR1 SGHRS and CDR2 YFSETQ come from the germline V gene. Trimming stripped 4 bases from V and 7 bases from J, with 18 bases between. The CDR3 contains 16 residues. In the study's own analysis: Reference gene primer amplification yielded estimated nucleated cell counts. This table comes from immunoSEQ multiplex PCR, and its TCRdb copy is limited to in-frame clones, with some not included. That table is the source of V, J and clone size, and D and trimming were worked out from the DNA. The top ten clones hold about 12% of a sample with 100,000 to 110,000 clones, roughly 80% of them seen once. The record originates from a study of blood T cell repertoires in COVID-19. The wider study: Sites in the United States, Italy and Spain provided acute and convalescent COVID-19 samples. Nucleic acid was either cDNA or gDNA, and it came from T cells, B-cell-depleted T cells, or PBMCs.

The sequence derives from a woman between 65 and 79 years old with acute or convalescent COVID-19. V usage is TRBV5-1 and J usage is TRBJ1-6, with D perhaps matching TRBD1 (6 bases). Material: peripheral blood. CDR3 in amino acids: CASSQNVGTKNSPLHF. As DNA, the CDR3 is TGCGCCAGCAGCCAGAATGTAGGGACAAAGAATTCACCCCTCCACTTT.